These 26 T cell receptor beta chains came from one sample sequenced in a study of shared clonotypes between healthy human individuals (dated by TCRdb to about 2020). Library prep was done by the immunoSEQ multiplex PCR assay. As stored in TCRdb, this immuneACCESS dataset retains in-frame rearrangements with V and J assigned. A fraction of the clones does not appear; measured against another copy, unresolved V genes explain less than half of the discrepancy, and the remainder lacks a known reason. The sample contains some 2,000,000 clones, approximately 95% of them found a single time. The top ten constitute around 1.1% of the sample. For the CD8 naive samples, CD45RO-negative cells were positively selected for CCR7, yielding a CD45RA+CCR7+ population from which TemRA cells were excluded. The sequencing input was naive CD8+ T cells sorted from blood. Explained via the paper, the cell subset or site label denotes: CD45RA+CCR7+. The receptor set was obtained from a young man in good health.

V gene TRBV28 combines with J gene TRBJ2-7; 9 positions match TRBD1. Germline CDR1 and CDR2: MDHEN and SYDVKM. The J segment lost 3 bases and the V segment lost 5 bases, leaving 5 bases of the junction unmatched. CDR3 length: 14 residues. Here the CDR3 reads CASSPRDRDYEQYF. CDR3 nucleotide sequence: TGTGCCAGCAGTCCCCGGGACAGGGACTACGAGCAGTACTTC.

The rearrangement uses TRBV25-1 and TRBJ1-2; D ambiguous. Germline V CDR1 and CDR2: MGHDK, SYGVNS. The CDR3 length is 15 residues. Deletions cut 2 bases from V and 8 bases from J, with 18 bases between. Here the CDR3 DNA reads TGTGCCAGCAGTGAACCCTGGGGAACCTCTACGGGCTACACCTTC. It is translated as CASSEPWGTSTGYTF.

J is TRBJ2-7 and V is TRBV6-5; D gene uncertain. Germline V CDR1 and CDR2: MNHEY, SVGAGI. V lost 8 bases and J 5 bases, leaving 13 bases between the germline ends. This CDR3 comprises 12 residues. In DNA form, the CDR3 reads TGTGCCAGCGGTGACACTTACAACGAGCAGTACTTC. Residues: CASGDTYNEQYF.

Concerning this clone itself: The same CDR3 is also encoded by other DNA sequences in this sample. Written as DNA, the CDR3 is TGTGCCAGCAGTTACCGGGAGGGAGTGACTGAAGCTTTCTTT. Amino acid sequence: CASSYREGVTEAFF. V and J are TRBV6-5 and TRBJ1-1; D unclear. Deletions cut 2 bases from V and 5 bases from J, with 12 bases between. The length of the CDR3 is 14 residues. Looked up from germline, CDR1 is MNHEY and CDR2 is SVGAGI.

The genes are TRBV7-9 and TRBJ2-7; 7 bases are shared with TRBD1. The CDR3 has 14 amino acids. V trimming: 3 bases; J trimming: 5 bases; junction bases outside the gene matches: 7. Germline CDR1 and CDR2: SEHNR and FQNEAQ (reference sequence). The CDR3 spells CASSFPLGGNEQYF. The CDR3 DNA is TGTGCCAGCAGCTTTCCCCTAGGGGGCAACGAGCAGTACTTC.

The rearrangement joins TRBV11-2 to TRBJ2-7; possibly TRBD1 for D (5 bases). The germline gives CDR1 SGHAT, CDR2 FQNNGV. The CDR3 has 16 amino acids. V gave up 4 bases and J gave up 9 bases, with 25 bases separating them. Here the CDR3 reads CASSSPPLTGHELQYF. The CDR3 region has the DNA TGTGCCAGCAGCTCCCCCCCTCTAACAGGCCACGAGCTGCAGTACTTC.

J is TRBJ1-4 and V is TRBV4-1; D is uncertain. Germline V CDR1 and CDR2: MGHRA, YSYEKL. The CDR3 covers 15 residues. The V gene lost 1 base and the J gene lost 8 bases, with 14 bases spanning the gap. This chain's CDR3 is CASSQVGMVGEKLFF. The CDR3 region has the DNA TGCGCCAGCAGCCAAGTCGGTATGGTGGGGGAAAAACTGTTTTTT.

V and J are TRBV7-2 and TRBJ2-5; 13 bases map to TRBD2. CDR3 size: 15 residues. CDR1 is SGHTA, CDR2 FQGNSA, per germline. V was pared by 4 bases and J by 3 bases, with 2 bases of the junction left unmatched. CDR3 nucleotides: TGTGCCAGCAGCTGGGGGACTAGCGGGGAAGAGACCCAGTACTTC. Residues: CASSWGTSGEETQYF.

The chain joins TRBV6-1 to TRBJ2-2; D is possibly TRBD2 (6 bases). V shed 8 bases and J shed 7 bases, with 20 bases lying between them. The CDR3 extends over 15 amino acids. Looked up from germline, CDR1 is MNHNS and CDR2 is SASEGT. CDR3 sequence: CASLSERLVGGELFF. The CDR3 DNA follows: TGTGCCAGCCTCTCTGAGAGACTAGTGGGCGGGGAGCTGTTTTTT.

The chain is built from TRBV9 and TRBJ2-7; TRBD2 matches 11 bases. Unmatched junction bases numbered 8, after V lost 3 bases and J lost 6 bases. The CDR3 is 15 residues long. The germline V gene has CDR1 SGDLS and CDR2 YYNGEE. CDR3 DNA sequence: TGTGCCAGCAGCGGAGCCGGGACTAGCGGTTTCGAGCAGTACTTC. Amino acid sequence: CASSGAGTSGFEQYF.

The CDR3 reads CASSVAQLSSYNSPLHF. CDR3 nucleotides: TGTGCCAGCAGCGTAGCTCAGTTGAGCTCCTATAATTCACCCCTCCACTTT. This chain uses TRBV9 with TRBJ1-6; D ambiguous. The ends were cut back, 0 bases at V and 0 bases at J, with 10 bases in the middle. Germline V CDR1 and CDR2: SGDLS, YYNGEE. This CDR3 comprises 17 residues.

The V call is TRBV4-1, the J call TRBJ1-1, with unresolved D. The germline V and J ends were trimmed by 4 bases and 0 bases, with 12 bases remaining between them. The CDR3 runs to 15 residues. CDR1 is MGHRA, CDR2 YSYEKL, per germline. The CDR3 nucleotides read TGCGCCAGCAGCCTCCTCCCTGGGGTGAACACTGAAGCTTTCTTT. Amino acids: CASSLLPGVNTEAFF.

About this clone: The junction departs from germline at one end; a sequencing error may be responsible. This sample also contains other DNA sequences that code for the same CDR3. The V gene is TRBV7-7, the J gene TRBJ2-7; the match to TRBD1 covers 11 bases. Germline V CDR1 and CDR2: SSHAT, FNYEAQ (reference sequence). The CDR3 length is 15 residues. CDR3 protein: CASSPGTGGSYEQYF. The CDR3, as DNA: TGTGCTAGCAGCCCCGGGACAGGGGGGTCCTACGAGCAGTACTTC.

The rearrangement joins TRBV4-3 to TRBJ2-1; 11 bases are a match to TRBD2. The CDR3 runs 14 residues. V was pared by 4 bases and J by 5 bases, with 1 base of the junction left unmatched. Germline V lookup: CDR1 LGHNA, CDR2 YSLEER. The CDR3: CASSPLAGDNEQFF. As DNA, the CDR3 is TGCGCCAGCAGCCCACTAGCGGGGGACAATGAGCAGTTCTTC.

This chain connects TRBV4-1 to TRBJ1-5; perhaps TRBD1 as D (5 bases). V was shortened by 4 bases and J by 9 bases, with 16 bases between the two germline ends. The CDR3 covers 14 residues. Germline V gene sequence: CDR1 MGHRA, CDR2 YSYEKL. The CDR3, as DNA: TGCGCCAGCAGCCCCAACCGGGACGTGGGGCCCCAGCATTTT. Amino acids: CASSPNRDVGPQHF.

The rearrangement links TRBV2 to TRBJ2-1, with 13 bases identical to TRBD2. Germline V gene data show CDR1 as SNHLY and CDR2 as FYNNEI. This CDR3 has 15 residues. The V gene end was trimmed by 5 bases and the J gene end by 6 bases; junction bases not matched to a gene: 4. In DNA form, the CDR3 reads TGTGCCAGCAGTAGACTAGCGGGAGGAGGCAATGAGCAGTTCTTC. This encodes CASSRLAGGGNEQFF.

The chain has TRBV6-6 and TRBJ1-3; D remains ambiguous. From germline, CDR1 is MNHNY and CDR2 SVGAGI (reference sequence). Trimming stripped 0 bases from V and 8 bases from J, with 2 bases between. The CDR3 runs to 11 residues. The CDR3 reads CASSYSYTIYF. CDR3 DNA: TGTGCCAGCAGTTACTCATACACCATATATTTT.

This chain links TRBV27 with TRBJ1-5; D possibly corresponds to TRBD1 (5 bases). Germline CDR1 MNHEY, CDR2 SMNVEV (reference sequence). The CDR3 runs to 15 residues. The ends were cut back, 6 bases at V and 4 bases at J, with 16 bases in the middle. As DNA, the CDR3 is TGTGCCAGCAGCTCCGGGACGGCCCTAAATCAGCCCCAGCATTTT. It is translated as CASSSGTALNQPQHF.

The CDR3 sequence is CASSFEPQETQYF. CDR3 coding DNA: TGTGCCAGCAGCTTCGAACCCCAAGAGACCCAGTACTTC. V is TRBV11-2 and J is TRBJ2-5, with no clear D. Looked up from germline, CDR1 is SGHAT and CDR2 is FQNNGV. The CDR3 sequence is 13 residues long. The V gene lost 3 bases and the J gene lost 1 base, with 6 bases spanning the gap.

The chain joins TRBV14 to TRBJ2-7; tentatively, D is TRBD1 or TRBD2 (6 bases each). The CDR3 contains 14 residues. V lost 1 base and J 4 bases, leaving 11 bases between the germline ends. Per germline, CDR1 SGHDN and CDR2 FVKESK. CDR3 residues: CASSQAGARYEQYF. The CDR3 nucleotides read TGTGCCAGCAGCCAAGCGGGGGCGCGGTACGAGCAGTACTTC. Looking up the rest from reference TRBV14 and TRBJ2-7 gives the full variable domain: EAGVTQFPSHSVIEKGQTVTLRCDPISGHDNLYWYRRVMGKEIKFLLHFVKESKQDESGMPNNRFLAERTGGTYSTLKVQPAELEDSGVYFCASSQAGARYEQYFGPGTRLTVT.

The chain combines TRBV10-2 with TRBJ2-5; the match to TRBD1 covers 9 bases. V dropped 6 bases and J dropped 4; count of bases not matched to a gene: 9. The CDR3 has 15 amino acids. Germline CDR1 is WSHSY and CDR2 is SAAADI. This CDR3 is CASRPGQGSRETQYF. The CDR3 bases are TGCGCCAGCAGACCGGGACAGGGATCCCGAGAGACCCAGTACTTC.

The chain is built from TRBV4-3 and TRBJ1-1; no reliable D call. The germline V gene encodes CDR1 LGHNA and CDR2 YSLEER. V lost 5 bases to trimming and J lost 0 bases, with 28 bases between them. This CDR3 has 20 residues. The CDR3 DNA reads TGCGCCAGCAGCTTATCTGGGCCCACTGAATCCAAAATCCTGAACACTGAAGCTTTCTTT. This encodes CASSLSGPTESKILNTEAFF.

V and J are TRBV9 and TRBJ2-1, with 10 bases that match TRBD2. V shed 3 bases and J 0 bases; nucleotides not matched to a gene: 9. There are 18 residues in the CDR3. In germline, CDR1 is SGDLS, CDR2 YYNGEE. The CDR3 DNA sequence: TGTGCCAGCAGCGCTAGCGGGGGCTACCCCTCCTCCTACAATGAGCAGTTCTTC. This encodes CASSASGGYPSSYNEQFF.

The rearrangement uses TRBV19 and TRBJ2-7, with D possibly TRBD1 on 5 matching bases. Germline CDR1 LNHDA, CDR2 SQIVND (reference sequence). The CDR3 is 14 amino acids. Trimming pared 3 bases from V and 5 bases from J, leaving 14 bases between. CDR3 residues: CASSIGARSHEQYF. CDR3 bases: TGTGCCAGTAGTATTGGGGCTAGGAGCCACGAGCAGTACTTC.

This clone appeared once. The gene calls are TRBV27 and TRBJ2-7; the D call may be TRBD1 or TRBD2 (6 bases each). CDR3 size: 13 residues. The germline V gene has CDR1 MNHEY and CDR2 SMNVEV (reference sequence). The V and J ends lost 7 bases and 2 bases respectively, with 12 bases between them. The CDR3: CASTGGPTYEQYF. The CDR3 DNA is TGTGCCAGCACTGGGGGGCCCACCTACGAGCAGTACTTC.

The V and J genes are TRBV6-1 and TRBJ1-2; D might be TRBD1 (6 bases). V was clipped by 3 bases and J by 7 bases, with 18 bases between them. Germline V lookup: CDR1 MNHNS, CDR2 SASEGT. This CDR3 has 15 amino acids. This chain's CDR3 is CASSERTADFGGYTF. DNA for the CDR3: TGTGCCAGCAGTGAGAGGACAGCTGACTTTGGTGGCTACACCTTC.